The present T cell receptor beta chain was sequenced within a study of identical twins. This clonotype has only a few counts. TCRdb reanalysed the 5' RACE reads using MiXCR and keeps one entry per CDR3 protein. The repertoire has 450,000 to 600,000 distinct CDR3 sequences, around 22% of them found once; the top ten carry 0.48%. V lost 4 bases to trimming and J lost 3 bases; unmatched junction nucleotides: 10. Looked up from germline, CDR1 is DFQATT and CDR2 is SNEGSKA (reference sequence). This CDR3 contains 16 residues. This same sample was also taken into another study, of yellow fever vaccine responses in identical twins.

The receptor's source is a woman in her late teens or twenties in good health. Sequencing input: CD4+ T cells sorted from blood. The chain is built from TRBV20-1 and TRBJ2-1, with 9 bases matching TRBD2. The CDR3 DNA sequence: TGCAGTGCTAAAGATTTTCTAGCGGGAATCTACAATGAGCAGTTCTTC. It yields the protein CSAKDFLAGIYNEQFF.